The rows below give T cell receptor beta chains drawn from one sample of a study of CXCR3-negative and CXCR3-positive naive CD8 T cells. TCRdb re-called the 5' RACE reads and catalogs CDR3 proteins one per entry, DNA excluded. The repertoire table contains 140,000 to 150,000 distinct CDR3 sequences. Sequencing input: naive CXCR3+ CD8+ T cells from blood. The receptor source for this set is a human donor in good health. Some clones in this sample may be carry-over from other donors' samples. Both conserved end residues are part of each CDR3.

V	J	CDR3
TRBV12-3/TRBV12-4	TRBJ1-2	CASSLGQVHGYTF
TRBV29-1	TRBJ2-1	CSVEGPNEQFF
TRBV29-1	TRBJ2-2	CSAPVTSGGATGELFF
TRBV21-1	TRBJ2-7	CASSNPGQLTYEQYF
TRBV5-1	TRBJ2-2	CASSFEANTGELFF
TRBV9	TRBJ2-7	CASSVDPSYEQYF
TRBV27	TRBJ2-5	CASSLYVGAPEETQYF
TRBV29-1	TRBJ2-3	CSVAGTGLTDTQYF
TRBV5-1	TRBJ2-2	CASSLSPTAGTGELFF
TRBV7-2	TRBJ2-7	CASSLTQGAGSYEQYF
TRBV7-9	TRBJ1-1	CASSLGEPEAFF
TRBV3-1	TRBJ2-5	CASSGLGETQYF
TRBV5-1	TRBJ1-2	CASSLERGLDYTF
TRBV6-2/TRBV6-3	TRBJ1-1	CASRLLSRMNTEAFF
TRBV7-9	TRBJ2-5	CASSFVAGAEETQYF
TRBV15	TRBJ2-3	CATSRGRGMSTDTQYF
TRBV29-1	TRBJ2-7	CSGLAGEYEQYF
TRBV5-1	TRBJ2-1	CASSLTSGGYNEQFF
TRBV14	TRBJ2-7	CASSQLERSTYEQYF
TRBV12-3/TRBV12-4	TRBJ2-5	CASSPEGLQETQYF
TRBV20-1	TRBJ2-1	CSALRLAGGPVTYNEQFF
TRBV20-1	TRBJ1-1	CSASDREGVGTEAFF
TRBV4-1	TRBJ2-1	CASSHPLAGSLSYNEQFF
TRBV7-6	TRBJ2-5	CASSSILAGETQYF
TRBV28	TRBJ2-1	CASSKYNEQFF
TRBV19	TRBJ1-1	CASSASGTVDAFF
TRBV6-2/TRBV6-3	TRBJ1-2	CASRPPGQENYGYTF
TRBV7-8	TRBJ2-1	CASSTPMTDYSYNEQFF
TRBV6-5	TRBJ1-1	CASSYGSGNTEAFF
TRBV12-3/TRBV12-4	TRBJ2-7	CASTLEGYEQYF
TRBV3-1	TRBJ2-1	CASSQDRRRGNEQFF
TRBV5-1	TRBJ1-2	CASSLAQVHYGYTF
TRBV29-1	TRBJ1-2	CSVGTGYNYGYTF
TRBV15	TRBJ2-1	CATSARDRPYNEQFF
TRBV12-3/TRBV12-4	TRBJ2-2	CASSFGSGELFF
TRBV6-2/TRBV6-3	TRBJ2-1	CASSYIVDSGGDNEQFF
TRBV6-4	TRBJ2-3	CASSDSVGGGGPDTQYF
TRBV20-1	TRBJ2-1	CSAKSIAGGNEQFF
TRBV21-1	TRBJ2-7	CASSRGLAGGPTYEQYF
TRBV27	TRBJ1-2	CASSFSGGSYGYTF